The 25 T cell receptor beta chains below were found in one sample sequenced in a study of blood T cells in healthy people across ages. A second about 6 to 12 cycle PCR used barcoded and J-beta primers. TCRdb reprocessed the 5' RACE reads with MiXCR, giving one entry per CDR3 protein. The sample has roughly 2 million distinct CDR3 sequences; 49% are singletons. The sample consisted of blood. These receptors were collected from a middle-aged woman in good health.

The count of this clonotype is one. The rearrangement links TRBV20-1 to TRBJ1-5; D unresolved. Germline V gene lookup returns CDR1 DFQATT and CDR2 SNEGSKA (reference sequence). V lost 1 base and J lost 0, with 19 bases in between. CDR3 length: 18 amino acids. The CDR3 nucleotides read TGCAGTGCTAGAGCCCTCCACAGCGGCACCCCTAGCAATCAGCCCCAGCATTTT. Protein: CSARALHSGTPSNQPQHF.

This clonotype was detected only once. The CDR3 DNA reads as TGTGCCAGCAGCTTACGGGGGCCCGCGGCCAAAAACATTCAGTACTTC. It is translated as CASSLRGPAAKNIQYF. The chain recombines TRBV12-3 or TRBV12-4 with TRBJ2-4, with D possibly called TRBD1 or TRBD2 (6 bases each). The CDR3 runs to 16 residues. V dropped 6 bases and J dropped 1 base, with 16 bases sitting between them.

In nucleotides, the CDR3 is TGCAGTGCTCCCGAGTTAGGGTTTGCAGGGGGCTACACCTTC. It encodes CSAPELGFAGGYTF. The chain couples TRBV20-1 to TRBJ1-2; D perhaps matches TRBD1 (5 bases). This CDR3 contains 14 residues. Germline CDR1 and CDR2: DFQATT and SNEGSKA (reference sequence). Trimming shortened V by 5 bases and J by 8 bases, and 21 bases separated the two germline ends.

The chain links TRBV6-5 to TRBJ1-5; the D gene is possibly TRBD1 (5 bases). Germline CDR1 MNHEY, CDR2 SVGAGI. With 8 bases removed from V and 2 bases from J, the gap between germline ends came to 13 bases. The CDR3 runs 14 residues. The CDR3 DNA reads TGTGCCAGCTCCAGGGCGAGTGGCAATCAGCCCCAGCATTTT. Translating gives CASSRASGNQPQHF.

The chain carries TRBV7-2 and TRBJ2-3, with D possibly being TRBD1 or TRBD2 (5 bases each). Germline CDR1 is SGHTA and CDR2 is FQGNSA. V was clipped by 4 bases and J by 7 bases, with 15 bases between them. This CDR3 comprises 14 residues. The CDR3 reads CASSWVGESNTQYF. In DNA, the CDR3 is TGTGCCAGCAGCTGGGTAGGGGAGTCGAATACGCAGTATTTT.

This clonotype was detected a few times. The chain carries TRBV29-1 and TRBJ2-3, with D tentatively TRBD1 (6 bases). The CDR3 contains 12 residues. The V gene lost 5 bases and the J gene lost 4 bases, with 10 bases spanning the gap. Germline loops: CDR1 SQVTM, CDR2 ANQGSEA. CDR3 nucleotides: TGCAGCGTTAGAGGGGGAGCAGATACGCAGTATTTT. It is translated as CSVRGGADTQYF.

In this sample, this clonotype turned up once. The chain uses TRBV2 and TRBJ1-1; 10 nucleotides line up with TRBD1. Germline CDR1 reads SNHLY; CDR2 reads FYNNEI. The CDR3 runs 15 residues. The V gene end was trimmed by 5 bases and the J gene end by 3 bases; junction bases not matched to a gene: 6. The CDR3 DNA follows: TGTGCCAGCAGTCCGGGACAGGGGAGGCACACTGAAGCTTTCTTT. This codes for CASSPGQGRHTEAFF. Based on the CDR3 plus reference TRBV2 and TRBJ1-1, the full variable domain is EPEVTQTPSHQVTQMGQEVILRCVPISNHLYFYWYRQILGQKVEFLVSFYNNEISEKSEIFDDQFSVERPDGSNFTLKIRSTKLEDSAMYFCASSPGQGRHTEAFFGQGTRLTVV.

CDR3 protein: CSPAEAGGAQYF. In nucleotides, the CDR3 is TGCAGCCCGGCGGAGGCAGGCGGGGCCCAGTACTTC. The gene calls are TRBV29-1 and TRBJ2-5; D may be TRBD2 (6 bases). The germline V gene has CDR1 SQVTM and CDR2 ANQGSEA. The CDR3 runs to 12 residues. V lost 8 bases, J lost 9 bases, and 19 bases lay in between.

This clonotype was detected only a few times. In DNA form, the CDR3 reads TGTGCCAGCAGCCAAGATGTCAGGGGACCAAACTATGGCTACACCTTC. The encoded protein is CASSQDVRGPNYGYTF. This chain joins TRBV4-2 and TRBJ1-2; D perhaps matches TRBD1 (6 bases). Germline V gene sequence: CDR1 LGHNA, CDR2 YNFKEQ. The germline V and J ends were trimmed by 0 bases and 2 bases, with 13 bases remaining between them. The CDR3 has 16 amino acids.

This clonotype occurred a few times. The genes are TRBV7-8 and TRBJ2-5; no clear D. Trimming cost V 4 bases and J 1 base, with 7 bases left between them. CDR1 and CDR2 from the germline V gene are SGHVS and FQNEAQ. The CDR3 consists of 13 residues. CDR3 nucleotide sequence: TGTGCCAGCAGCTGTCGAGTCCAAGAGACCCAGTACTTC. Protein: CASSCRVQETQYF. Full variable domain (missing parts from reference TRBV7-8 and TRBJ2-5): GAGVSQSPRYKVAKRGQDVALRCDPISGHVSLFWYQQALGQGPEFLTYFQNEAQLDKSGLPSDRFFAERPEGSVSTLKIQRTQQEDSAVYLCASSCRVQETQYFGPGTRLLVL.

In its sample, this clonotype was seen a few times. This sequence joins TRBV7-2 and TRBJ1-2, with no clear D. Germline lookup yields CDR1 SGHTA and CDR2 FQGNSA. This CDR3 is 13 amino acids long. Deletions cut 5 bases from V and 1 base from J, with 8 bases between. The CDR3 spells CASSGLRNYGYTF. In DNA, the CDR3 is TGTGCCAGCAGCGGACTCCGTAACTATGGCTACACCTTC.

CDR3: CASSLASGLGKTQYF. CDR3 DNA sequence: TGTGCCAGCAGTTTAGCGTCGGGGTTGGGAAAGACCCAGTACTTC. J is TRBJ2-5 and V is TRBV12-3 or TRBV12-4, with D perhaps matching TRBD2 (5 bases). Trimming shortened V by 0 bases and J by 6 bases, and 14 bases separated the two germline ends. CDR3 size: 15 residues.

J is TRBJ2-5 and V is TRBV6-2 or TRBV6-3, with D possibly matching TRBD1 (6 bases). CDR1 MNHEY and CDR2 SVGEGT come from the germline V gene. The CDR3 has 15 residues. The germline V and J ends were trimmed by 6 bases and 11 bases, with 25 bases remaining between them. CDR3 nucleotides: TGTGCCAGCAGGCCAGTAGCAGGGGCCTACAATGAGCAGTACTTC. Residues: CASRPVAGAYNEQYF.

This clonotype has a handful of counts. The CDR3 reads CASTNMGQRQETQYF. The CDR3 DNA reads TGTGCCAGCACCAACATGGGACAGAGGCAAGAGACCCAGTACTTC. V is TRBV7-2 and J is TRBJ2-5, with 7 bases identical to TRBD1. Germline CDR1 reads SGHTA; CDR2 reads FQGNSA. V was pared by 7 bases and J by 2 bases, with 10 bases of the junction left unmatched. The CDR3 runs 15 residues.

Only a few counts were recorded for this clonotype. V and J are TRBV7-2 and TRBJ2-5, with TRBD2 matching over 8 bases. Germline CDR1 SGHTA, CDR2 FQGNSA. With V trimmed by 5 bases and J by 6 bases, 14 bases remained unmatched. CDR3 size: 16 residues. The CDR3 DNA sequence: TGTGCCAGCAGCCCTCAAAGGAGCGGGGGCCCACAGACCCAGTACTTC. Translating gives CASSPQRSGGPQTQYF.

The genes are TRBV28 and TRBJ1-6; D gene uncertain. Between the trimmed V and J ends, which lost 3 bases and 6 bases, there was a span of 9 bases. Germline CDR1 MDHEN, CDR2 SYDVKM. The CDR3 consists of 14 residues. Here the CDR3 DNA reads TGTGCCAGCAGTTTGAATCTGAGTAATTCACCCCTCCACTTT. Translated, it gives CASSLNLSNSPLHF.

This clonotype was seen a few times. V usage is TRBV27 and J usage is TRBJ1-2, with TRBD1 as a possible D gene (5 bases). Trimming took off 2 bases at V and 4 bases at J, with 14 bases between the two ends. CDR1 MNHEY and CDR2 SMNVEV come from the germline V gene (reference sequence). The CDR3 has 15 residues. The CDR3 bases are TGTGCCAGCAGTTTAGGGGGAAAAGGAGGCTATGGCTACACCTTC. Amino acid sequence: CASSLGGKGGYGYTF.

Worth noting for this clonotype: One end of the junction is discordant with germline, which a read error may explain. The J gene is TRBJ1-4, the V gene TRBV28; no clear D. CDR1 is MDHEN and CDR2 is SYDVKM in the germline V gene. This CDR3 is built from 13 residues. CDR3: CASSLGVSERLFF. In DNA, the CDR3 is TGTGCCAGCAGTTTGGGTGTTAGTGAAAGACTGTTTTTT.

Of note for this clonotype: A much larger clone sits a single nucleotide away, making a read error possible. The chain uses TRBV7-3 and TRBJ2-1, with D tentatively TRBD1 or TRBD2 (5 bases each). CDR1 and CDR2 (germline): SGHTA, FQGTGA. The CDR3 loop spans 12 amino acids. For the CDR3, the DNA is TGTGCCGGCAGCTGGGGACACAATGAGCAGTTCTTC. This encodes CAGSWGHNEQFF.

The V gene is TRBV6-2 or TRBV6-3, the J gene TRBJ2-5; D unresolved. This CDR3 is 14 amino acids long. V was trimmed by 6 bases and J by 1 base, leaving 12 bases between them. The germline CDR1 and CDR2 sequences are MNHEY and SVGEGT. DNA for the CDR3: TGTGCCAGCAGCCCAGCCGTAGGCCAAGAGACCCAGTACTTC. It encodes CASSPAVGQETQYF.

This rearrangement joins TRBV20-1 to TRBJ2-3; 9 bases agree with TRBD2. Trimming removed 5 bases from V and 2 bases from J; junction bases left unmatched: 5. CDR3 length: 14 residues. The V gene's germline CDR1 is DFQATT and CDR2 SNEGSKA (reference sequence). The CDR3 spells CSALTSGLTDTQYF. CDR3 in DNA: TGCAGTGCTTTGACTAGCGGACTCACAGATACGCAGTATTTT.

This clonotype was seen a handful of times. V is TRBV4-2 and J is TRBJ2-7, with 7 bases identical to TRBD2. After removal of 1 base from V and 6 bases from J, the junction contained 6 bases not matched to a gene. This CDR3 is built from 14 residues. Germline loops: CDR1 LGHNA, CDR2 YNFKEQ. CDR3 in amino acids: CASSQGLGEGEQYF. The CDR3 DNA reads TGTGCCAGCAGCCAAGGGCTAGGGGAGGGCGAGCAGTACTTC.

This clonotype was detected a few times. The chain has TRBV29-1 and TRBJ2-1; possibly TRBD2 for D (6 bases). The V gene lost 6 bases and the J gene lost 8 bases, with 14 bases spanning the gap. Germline V lookup: CDR1 SQVTM, CDR2 ANQGSEA. The CDR3 has 12 residues. The CDR3 spells CSVEGILDEQFF. For the CDR3, the DNA is TGCAGCGTGGAGGGGATTTTGGATGAGCAGTTCTTC.

V is TRBV7-2 and J is TRBJ1-2; a possible D gene is TRBD1 (6 bases). The V gene's germline CDR1 is SGHTA and CDR2 FQGNSA. The ends were cut back, 5 bases at V and 7 bases at J, with 17 bases in the middle. The CDR3 consists of 14 residues. CDR3 nucleotide sequence: TGTGCCAGCAGCGTCGGAAGGGGGGCTGGTGGCTACACCTTC. Its protein is CASSVGRGAGGYTF. Full variable domain (outside the CDR3, taken from reference TRBV7-2 and TRBJ1-2): GAGVSQSPSNKVTEKGKDVELRCDPISGHTALYWYRQSLGQGLEFLIYFQGNSAPDKSGLPSDRFSAERTGGSVSTLTIQRTQQEDSAVYLCASSVGRGAGGYTFGSGTRLTVV.

V gene TRBV29-1 combines with J gene TRBJ1-1; perhaps TRBD1 as D (6 bases). This CDR3 region has 17 residues. Trimming took off 3 bases at V and 0 bases at J, with 20 bases between the two ends. Germline V gene sequence: CDR1 SQVTM, CDR2 ANQGSEA. CDR3 sequence: CSVEKGAGVNVNTEAFF. The CDR3 coding sequence is TGCAGCGTTGAGAAAGGCGCAGGGGTAAATGTGAACACTGAAGCTTTCTTT.